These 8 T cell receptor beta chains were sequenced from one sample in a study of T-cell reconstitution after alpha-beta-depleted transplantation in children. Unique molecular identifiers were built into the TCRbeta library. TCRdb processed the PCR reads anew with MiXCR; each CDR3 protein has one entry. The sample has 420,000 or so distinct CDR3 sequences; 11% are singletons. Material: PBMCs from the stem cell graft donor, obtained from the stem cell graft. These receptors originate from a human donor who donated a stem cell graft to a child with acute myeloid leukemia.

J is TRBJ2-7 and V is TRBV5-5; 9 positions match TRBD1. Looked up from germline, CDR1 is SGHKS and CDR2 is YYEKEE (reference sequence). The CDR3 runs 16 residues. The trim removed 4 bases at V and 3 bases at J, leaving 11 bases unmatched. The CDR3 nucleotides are TGTGCCAGCAGCGAACGACCGGGACAGGGCTTCTACGAGCAGTACTTC. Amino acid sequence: CASSERPGQGFYEQYF.

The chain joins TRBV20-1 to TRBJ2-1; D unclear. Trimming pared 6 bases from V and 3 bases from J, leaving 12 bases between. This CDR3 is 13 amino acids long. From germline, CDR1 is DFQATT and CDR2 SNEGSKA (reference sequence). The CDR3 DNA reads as TGCAGTGCGAAGGCCCTAGACTACAATGAGCAGTTCTTC. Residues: CSAKALDYNEQFF.

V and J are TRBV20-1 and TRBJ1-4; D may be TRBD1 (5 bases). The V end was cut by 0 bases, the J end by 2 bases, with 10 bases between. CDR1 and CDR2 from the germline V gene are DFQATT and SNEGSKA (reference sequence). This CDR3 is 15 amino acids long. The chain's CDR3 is CSARDQGVTNEKLFF. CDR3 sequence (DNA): TGCAGTGCTAGAGATCAGGGCGTGACTAATGAAAAACTGTTTTTT.

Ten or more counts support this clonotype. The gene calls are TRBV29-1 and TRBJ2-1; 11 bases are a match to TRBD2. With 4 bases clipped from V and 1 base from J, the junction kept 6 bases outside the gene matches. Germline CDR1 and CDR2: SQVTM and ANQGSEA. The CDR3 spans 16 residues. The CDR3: CSVGLAGGHSYNEQFF. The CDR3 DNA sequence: TGCAGCGTTGGCCTAGCGGGGGGCCATTCCTACAATGAGCAGTTCTTC.

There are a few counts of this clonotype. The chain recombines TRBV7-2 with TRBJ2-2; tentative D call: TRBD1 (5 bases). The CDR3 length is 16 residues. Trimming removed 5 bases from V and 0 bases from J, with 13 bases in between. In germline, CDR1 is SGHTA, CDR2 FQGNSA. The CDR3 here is CASSHKGQSNTGELFF. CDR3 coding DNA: TGTGCCAGCAGCCATAAGGGGCAGTCGAACACCGGGGAGCTGTTTTTT.

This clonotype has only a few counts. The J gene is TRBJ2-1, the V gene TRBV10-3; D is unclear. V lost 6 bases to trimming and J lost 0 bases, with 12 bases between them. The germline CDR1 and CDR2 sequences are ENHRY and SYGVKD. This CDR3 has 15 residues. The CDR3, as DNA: TGTGCCATCAGGGCGCAGATGCACTCCTACAATGAGCAGTTCTTC. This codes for CAIRAQMHSYNEQFF.

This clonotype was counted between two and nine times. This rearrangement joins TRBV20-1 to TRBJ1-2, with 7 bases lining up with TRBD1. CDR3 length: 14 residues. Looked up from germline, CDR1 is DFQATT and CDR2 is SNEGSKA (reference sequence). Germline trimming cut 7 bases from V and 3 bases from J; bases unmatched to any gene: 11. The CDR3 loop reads CSVQGGGEDYGYTF. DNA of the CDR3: TGCAGTGTGCAGGGGGGGGGAGAGGACTATGGCTACACCTTC.

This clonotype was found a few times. The CDR3 nucleotides read TGTGCCAGCAAGGAGCAGGGGGTCGTAGATACGCAGTATTTT. Amino acid sequence: CASKEQGVVDTQYF. The chain uses TRBV12-3 or TRBV12-4 and TRBJ2-3, with 7 positions matching TRBD1. The CDR3 runs to 14 residues. Losses at the gene ends were 7 bases for V and 5 bases for J; bases not matched to a gene: 9.